The 2 T cell receptor beta chains below all came from one sample that was sequenced in a study of cytomegalovirus exposure and HLA in healthy donors. 13 Jbeta primers and 60 Vbeta primers were used for the PCR. TCRdb's table, derived via immunoSEQ multiplex PCR, lists solely in-frame clones and lacks some. Among 85,000 to 100,000 clones listed, around 74% were seen once. Material: PBMCs. These receptors were obtained from a man between 40 and 49 years old in good health and CMV-seropositive.

J is TRBJ2-7 and V is TRBV5-4, with TRBD2 matching over 7 bases. Looked up from germline, CDR1 is SGHNT and CDR2 is YYREEE (reference sequence). The CDR3 has 15 amino acids. V lost 4 bases, J lost 0 bases, and 7 bases stayed unmatched. This CDR3 is CASSPLPGGSYEQYF. CDR3 nucleotide sequence: TGTGCCAGCAGCCCCCTGCCGGGGGGCTCCTACGAGCAGTACTTC. Using reference TRBV5-4 and TRBJ2-7 for the parts outside the CDR3, the full variable domain is ETGVTQSPTHLIKTRGQQVTLRCSSQSGHNTVSWYQQALGQGPQFIFQYYREEENGRGNFPPRFSGLQFPNYSSELNVNALELDDSALYLCASSPLPGGSYEQYFGPGTRLTVT.

This clone was observed a few times. The genes are TRBV10-1 and TRBJ1-2; D is possibly TRBD1 (5 bases). The CDR3 runs to 13 residues. CDR1 WNHNN and CDR2 SYGVQD come from the germline V gene (reference sequence). The V and J ends lost 2 bases and 2 bases respectively, with 6 bases between them. DNA of the CDR3: TGCGCCAGCAGTGAGAGACAGAACTATGGCTACACCTTC. It codes for CASSERQNYGYTF.